A selection of T cell receptor beta chains follows, all from one sample in a study of T cell repertoires in cytomegalovirus infection. TCRdb reanalysed the reads using MiXCR and keeps one entry per CDR3 protein. The data show a few hundred thousand distinct CDR3 sequences, with just under 40% seen just once and over 45% held by the top ten. The antigens of these receptors remain unknown. This specimen was cultured PBMCs, taken from culture after CMV antigen stimulation. The receptors stem from a human donor in good health (CMV status not recorded). Some clones in this sample may be carry-over from other donors' samples. Each CDR3 is given with its conserved first and last residue. D genes are given only for firm matches. Clone size is shown for a subset of rows, as once, few, many or a class of expanded clone.

D	size	V	J	CDR3	DNA
-	-	TRBV2	TRBJ2-7	CASSDDSYEQYF	TGTGCCAGCAGTGATGACAGCTACGAGCAGTACTTC
TRBD1	-	TRBV12-3/TRBV12-4	TRBJ1-3	CASSLRQGLLFSGNTIYF	TGTGCCAGCAGTTTGAGACAGGGTCTTCTCTTCTCTGGAAACACCATATATTTT
TRBD2	-	TRBV6-2/TRBV6-3	TRBJ2-7	CASQPSGRPYEQYF	TGTGCCAGCCAACCTAGCGGAAGACCCTACGAGCAGTACTTC
-	few	TRBV14	TRBJ2-5	CASSQDKTGLGQETQYF	TGTGCCAGCAGCCAAGATAAAACAGGGTTAGGACAAGAGACCCAGTACTTC
-	-	TRBV15	TRBJ2-3	CATSRELEGAQYF	TGTGCCACCAGCAGAGAATTGGAGGGAGCGCAGTATTTT
-	-	TRBV4-2	TRBJ2-1	CASSQVPAGDNEQFF	TGTGCCAGCAGCCAAGTCCCAGCGGGTGACAATGAGCAGTTCTTC
-	-	TRBV20-1	TRBJ2-5	CSAAGVQETQYF	TGCAGTGCCGCGGGCGTTCAAGAGACCCAGTACTTC
-	few	TRBV7-8	TRBJ1-1	CASSLTWGLSEAFF	TGTGCCAGCAGCCTTACGTGGGGACTTTCTGAAGCTTTCTTT
-	-	TRBV4-1	TRBJ2-2	CASRVGEGTGELFF	TGCGCCAGCCGAGTAGGAGAAGGGACCGGGGAGCTGTTTTTT
TRBD2	few	TRBV2	TRBJ2-1	CASLGLAGASEQFF	TGTGCCAGCCTGGGACTAGCGGGAGCCAGTGAGCAGTTCTTC
-	few	TRBV6-5	TRBJ2-7	CASSYGGPGEQYF	TGTGCCAGCAGTTACGGGGGGCCGGGCGAGCAGTACTTC
-	-	TRBV20-1	TRBJ1-1	CSREGGASTEAFF	TGCAGCAGGGAGGGAGGGGCTAGCACTGAAGCTTTCTTT
-	-	TRBV27	TRBJ2-7	CASSYASPYEQYF	TGTGCCAGCAGTTATGCTAGTCCGTACGAGCAGTACTTC
TRBD1	-	TRBV20-1	TRBJ2-4	CSAPGQVKNIQYF	TGCAGTGCCCCGGGACAGGTGAAAAACATTCAGTACTTC